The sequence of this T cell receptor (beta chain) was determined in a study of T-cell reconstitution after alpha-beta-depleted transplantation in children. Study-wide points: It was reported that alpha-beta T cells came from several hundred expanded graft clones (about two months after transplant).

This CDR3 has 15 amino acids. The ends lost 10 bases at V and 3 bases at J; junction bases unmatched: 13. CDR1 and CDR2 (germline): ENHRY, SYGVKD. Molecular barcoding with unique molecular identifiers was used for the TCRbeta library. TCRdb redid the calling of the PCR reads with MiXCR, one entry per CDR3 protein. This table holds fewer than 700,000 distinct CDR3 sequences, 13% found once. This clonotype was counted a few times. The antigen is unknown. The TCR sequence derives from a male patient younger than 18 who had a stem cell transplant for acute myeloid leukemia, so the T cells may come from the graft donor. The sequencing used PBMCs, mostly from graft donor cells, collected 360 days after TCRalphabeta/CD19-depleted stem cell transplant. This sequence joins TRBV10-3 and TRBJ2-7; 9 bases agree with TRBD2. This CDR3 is CATGTSPTIDYEQYF. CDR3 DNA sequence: TGTGCCACAGGGACTAGCCCAACTATTGACTACGAGCAGTACTTC.